These 2 T cell receptor beta chains originate from one sample sequenced in a study of T cells in Graves' hyperthyroidism and ophthalmopathy. RNA transcripts served as the template for amplifying TCR beta CDR3 regions. The primer set for the first-round RT-PCR of the TCR CDR3 was HTBI. One entry per CDR3 protein, called by TCRdb with MiXCR from the multiplex PCR reads. In the table there are 340,000 or so distinct CDR3 sequences, roughly a fifth of which are singletons. The sample taken for sequencing was blood. These receptors were taken from a woman aged 45-65 years with Graves' hyperthyroidism.

This clonotype was counted between two and nine times. As DNA, the CDR3 is TGTGCCAGCAGTACGACAGGGACGCTGACAGATACGCAGTATTTT. It specifies CASSTTGTLTDTQYF. J is TRBJ2-3 and V is TRBV25-1, with TRBD1 matching 7 bases. Germline V gene sequence: CDR1 MGHDK, CDR2 SYGVNS. V dropped 5 bases and J dropped 3; count of bases not matched to a gene: 8. The length of the CDR3 is 15 residues.

This clonotype was seen at least ten times. V and J are TRBV12-3 or TRBV12-4 and TRBJ2-1; TRBD2 agrees at 10 bases. The CDR3 totals 16 residues. V was clipped by 1 base and J by 5 bases; unmatched bases: 5. The CDR3 sequence: CASSLVSGGMDNEQFF. CDR3 in DNA: TGTGCCAGCAGTTTAGTTAGCGGGGGGATGGACAATGAGCAGTTCTTC.